This T cell receptor beta chain was recovered during a study of blood T cells in healthy people across ages (dated by TCRdb to 2013 to 2016). Regarding the research as a whole: In model experiments, template switching captured roughly one uniquely barcoded TCR beta cDNA molecule for every two T cells. The donors were split into four age groups: young (average about 16 years), middle-aged (roughly 42), aged (more than 60) and long-lived (roughly 88). Two additional independent replicas of 1 million unique cDNA reads from the same blood draw were analyzed for two donors (one aged 18 to 30 and one aged 80 or older). To track age-related changes in TCR beta repertoire diversity, the study relied on deep sequencing normalized with unique cDNA molecular identifiers. To avoid experimental bias, donors of different ages were randomly spread across the sequencing lanes. Findings and caveats that apply to the study as a whole: Compared with the aged group, more naive CD4+ T cells, fewer expanded clones and increased TCR diversity were shown by the long-lived group, suggesting age selection. Observed TCR beta diversity correlated strongly with the percentage of naive T cells measured by flow cytometry. Observed TCR beta diversity per million T cells fell roughly linearly with age, and a significant reduction was already apparent by age around 36. Estimates of total diversity based on one million sequenced T cells were regarded as lower bounds and as underestimates. Conclusive comparison of naive and antigen-experienced compartments was prevented by the profiling of bulk unsorted PBMCs. Because the CMV infection status of the donors was unknown, age-related changes in expanded clonotypes may potentially have been confounded.

Comment on this clonotype: The specificity of this receptor is unknown. Base qualities are not provided; no much larger clone lies one nucleotide away.

CDR1 and CDR2 are read off the germline V gene (reference sequence) as SSHAT and FNYEAQ. The junction shows trimming of 5 bases on V and 1 base on J, plus 11 bases between the germline ends. Reading from cysteine to phenylalanine, the CDR3 counts 14 amino acids. Only the CDR3 portion is preserved as DNA: 42 bases, with reading frame beginning at the first base. Donors were roughly 40 systemically healthy Caucasian individuals from Russia aged roughly 6 to 100 years. Approximately 11 milliliters of peripheral blood were drawn from each donor into EDTA-treated Vacutainer tubes. Ficoll-Paque density-gradient centrifugation was used to isolate PBMCs, with at least 7 million per sample. Total RNA, at least 6 micrograms per sample, was extracted from PBMCs with Trizol reagent. Naive CD45RAhigh/CD27high T cell percentages were measured by flow cytometry on a PBMC aliquot from every donor. Library method: 5' RACE. These reads were obtained on an Illumina HiSeq 2500. A second PCR of roughly 6 to 11 cycles was run with a J-beta primer mix and a sample-barcoded 5' primer. A template-switch 5' adaptor carrying 12 random nucleotides introduced a unique molecular identifier onto each TCR beta cDNA molecule. Each sample yielded at least 2.5 million CDR3-containing paired-end reads. First-strand cDNA was synthesized from all RNA with the Mint cDNA synthesis kit, primed by a TRBC-specific oligonucleotide. Following uracil-DNA glycosylase treatment, all cDNA underwent a first 18-cycle PCR with the universal primers M1SS and BC2_uni_R. The study's own analysis went as follows. Each sample was normalized by randomly selecting 1 million high-quality reads, each carrying a distinct molecular identifier. Instead of being binned into consensus sequences, reads that shared molecular identifiers were thrown out. CDR3 identification, clonotype clustering and error correction used MiTCR with a Q25 quality threshold and the strictest error-elimination algorithm. A nonparametric unseen species model using Euler transformation provided a lower-bound estimate of total TCR beta diversity. The public reads were reanalyzed by TCRdb: fastp trimming at Q25, MiXCR alignment, in-frame beta chains only. CDR3 protein duplicates are merged, each entry listing the most common genes and DNA. None of the V and J calls come from the authors' own analysis; TCRdb made them. Across this sample there are 780,000 or so distinct CDR3 sequences, with roughly 50% seen only once. The ten largest clones add up to 25% to 30% of the sample.

Sequencing was carried out using blood. The clonotype originates from a man aged 40-50 years in good health. The V and J segments used are TRBV7-7 and TRBJ2-5; a confident D gene designation cannot be given. The DNA sequence is as follows: TGTGCCAGCAGCCCTCACCCAGGCCAAGAGACCCAGTACTTC. It is translated as CASSPHPGQETQYF. Here the CDR3 is joined to the reference TRBV7-7 and TRBJ2-5 genes, and the full variable domain is: GAGVSQSPRYKVTKRGQDVTLRCDPISSHATLYWYQQALGQGPEFLTYFNYEAQPDKSGLPSDRFSAERPEGSISTLTIQRTEQRDSAMYRCASSPHPGQETQYFGPGTRLLVL.